This T cell receptor beta chain appears in the sequencing data of a study of cytomegalovirus exposure and HLA in healthy donors. Trimming stripped 0 bases from V and 8 bases from J, with 13 bases between. This CDR3 is 14 amino acids long. Germline loops: CDR1 LGHNA, CDR2 YNFKEQ. The PCR contained 60 Vbeta and 13 Jbeta primers. Clones were read by immunoSEQ multiplex PCR, and TCRdb kept only the in-frame ones, dropping some. Here the sample spans 150,000 to 200,000 clones, roughly 65% being singletons. The sample consisted of PBMCs. The chain couples TRBV4-2 to TRBJ1-2; D not certain. This receptor was identified in a man in his late teens or twenties in good health and CMV-seropositive. The CDR3 spells CASSQEVREVGYTF. Here the CDR3 DNA reads TGTGCCAGCAGCCAAGAAGTGAGGGAAGTAGGCTACACCTTC.